The following is a TCR beta chain sequence with its context. The sample belongs to a study of cytomegalovirus exposure and HLA in healthy donors. The germline CDR1 and CDR2 sequences are SGHDT and YYEEEE. V lost 1 base to trimming and J lost 0 bases; unmatched junction nucleotides: 5. The length of the CDR3 is 16 residues. The PCR ran on 60 Vbeta and 13 Jbeta primers. Data came from immunoSEQ multiplex PCR; TCRdb stores just in-frame clones and leaves some out. Of roughly 140,000 clones in the sample, 82% are singletons; the top ten hold around 6.6%. Source material: PBMCs. The sequence was collected from a woman aged 50 to 60 in good health and CMV-seropositive. The J gene is TRBJ2-3, the V gene TRBV5-6; 7 nucleotides line up with TRBD2. CDR3 nucleotides: TGTGCCAGCAGCTTGTTGGGCGGGGGAAGCACAGATACGCAGTATTTT. Protein sequence: CASSLLGGGSTDTQYF. The entire variable domain, with the rest obtained from reference TRBV5-6 and TRBJ2-3, is as follows: DAGVTQSPTHLIKTRGQQVTLRCSPKSGHDTVSWYQQALGQGPQFIFQYYEEEERQRGNFPDRFSGHQFPNYSSELNVNALLLGDSALYLCASSLLGGGSTDTQYFGPGTRLTVL.